The source of this T cell receptor beta chain is a study of cytomegalovirus exposure and HLA in healthy donors (dated by TCRdb to between 2016 and 2019). Notes on the research overall: An earlier analysis of under 600 of the donors reported 250 to 300 Gb of sequence data and 100 million to 140 million unique TCR beta sequences from about 179 million T cells. An early release covering more than 500 HLA-typed donors comprised approximately 290 gigabases of sequencing data and tens of millions of unique TCR sequences. Of the roughly 410 genotyped donors, over 80% were placed in the genetic ancestry cluster associated with self-reported Caucasian donors. The study was designed to test whether signatures of past pathogen exposure could be identified by cataloging public T cell receptors. The study profiled the T cell repertoires of 500 to 800 subjects by immunosequencing and related them to cytomegalovirus serostatus. Along with the approximately 700-subject first cohort, a separate validation cohort of about 110 different subjects was used. To predict cytomegalovirus infection status, the study combined high-throughput TCR immunosequencing, statistical association of individual TCRs with disease status, and machine learning. A later analysis re-analyzed previously published TCR beta repertoires from about 600 donors and added high-resolution HLA genotyping to study TCR occurrence patterns. Rather than using new phenotypic data, the later analysis identified candidate immune exposures from TCR beta sequences and from how often those sequences occurred across donors. An earlier analysis of approximately 500 of the donors applied high-throughput TCR beta sequencing to assess whether each TCR beta V gene segment acted as functional or pseudogenic. Donor age, sex, ethnicity and CMV serostatus were compiled together with the repertoire data. A later genetic analysis used genome-wide SNP genotypes for about 55% of the 666 donors, treating that subset as a discovery cohort. All discovery cohort repertoires had been generated using a single sequencing platform. Both class I and class II loci were covered by HLA typing, at four-digit resolution. The number of donors typed differed by locus, with 629-630 for A, B, C, DRB1 and DQB1, roughly 520 for DQA1, 600 to 610 for DPA1, and about 450 for DPB1. Four to six DR-DQ haplotypes were handled as single units for association and clustering, since linkage in the cohort was strong. Among roughly 400 genotyped donors of the cohort, an average of roughly 230,000 unique TCR beta nucleotide sequences was sequenced per donor, of which roughly 18% were non-productive.

For CDR1 and CDR2, the germline V gene lists MDHEN and SYDVKM. Reading from cysteine to phenylalanine, the CDR3 counts 13 amino acids. The sequence is cut down to CDR3 DNA, 39 bases in frame from base 1. Cut back by 7 bases and 8 bases, the V and J ends lie 15 bases apart. Library preparation employed the immunoSEQ multiplex PCR assay. A mixture of 60 forward primers for TCR Vbeta segments and 13 reverse primers for TCR Jbeta segments was used in the multiplex PCR. A multiplex PCR assay on genomic DNA amplified the CDR3 region of rearranged TCR beta genes. The Illumina HiSeq System was used to sequence the amplified TCR beta libraries as 87-base-pair reads. Per the original workflow: A later analysis counted some 74 million unique TCR beta chains across the 500 to 850 repertoires, and some 11 million of these chains were shared by at least two donors. To remove PCR and sequencing errors, raw reads were error-corrected and collapsed into unique sequences using a nearest-neighbor algorithm that merged closely related sequences. CDR3 sequences were aligned to IMGT reference sequences to assign V, D and J gene segments. For a sequence to be retained, a match of at least six nucleotides was required to both a V gene segment and a J gene segment. A rearrangement counted as productive if the CDR3 had no stop codons and remained in frame with V and J, and every other rearrangement counted as non-productive. Following IMGT convention, CDR3 was defined as the stretch from the second conserved V-encoded cysteine to the conserved J-encoded phenylalanine. Sequences without an unambiguous match to a single V gene segment were excluded from the earlier analysis of 450 to 750 of the donors. In an earlier analysis of roughly 600 of the donors, a V segment was called functional when productive rearrangements were above 56.7%, and segregating when the standard deviation between donors exceeded 5%. A statistical classification framework was built for diagnosing cytomegalovirus status from the catalog of TCR beta chain sequences. In a later analysis, TCR nucleotide sequences were compared against IMGT/GENE-DB human TR gene sequences so that V and J genes could be assigned. Using the TCRdist pipeline, a later analysis assigned CDR3 sequences along with most-parsimonious VDJ recombination scenarios. In a later analysis, each TCR beta chain was defined by its CDR3 amino acid sequence together with its V-gene family, and reads lacking a unique V-gene family were excluded. A later analysis removed 500 to 650 highly shared, low-generation-probability nucleotide sequences to deal with suspected cross-contamination and a sequencing artifact. For each public chain, a later analysis derived a clonal expansion index from normalized ranks of inferred template counts within each repertoire. In a later analysis, generation probabilities were computed with a VDJ recombination model fitted to out-of-frame rearrangements, and the resulting probabilities were checked against IGoR. A later analysis scored TCR-TCR, TCR-HLA and TCR-CMV co-occurrence with hypergeometric tests, applying a repertoire-size bias correction to TCR pairs. False discovery rates were estimated in a later analysis by permuting HLA or CMV assignments 20 times. In a later analysis, co-occurring TCRs were grouped with DBSCAN, and TCRdist sequence similarity was added when clustering was performed within HLA-allele-positive subsets. Co-occurrence clustering excluded repertoires with fewer than 30,000 or more than 120,000 public chains, plus five with anomalous nucleotide sharing. Imported from immuneACCESS, the table was reduced by TCRdb to in-frame sequences with V and J called. These copies leave out some clones; in studies compared against another copy, an unresolved V gene accounts for under half, and the cause of the remainder is not known. V, J and clone size are those of that table, while D and trimming were read from the DNA. This sample lists some 130,000 clones; 70% to 80% were detected once. The ten largest clones add up to 0.94% of the sample.

In total, over 600 healthy bone marrow donors made up the cohort. At the time of sampling, all cohort members were nominally healthy, though unrecorded immune exposures were likely present. The donor was CMV seronegative and was included in the group of a few hundred seronegative cohort members. A peripheral blood sample was collected from each donor, and TCR beta sequencing was performed on peripheral blood mononuclear cells. The Qiagen DNeasy Blood Extraction Kit was used to extract genomic DNA from the blood cell samples. Study-level results and caveats: A later genetic analysis reported fewer N-insertions in productive TCRs among donors in an Asian-associated ancestry cluster than the roughly 700-donor mean. The classifier was reported to diagnose cytomegalovirus status with high specificity and sensitivity in both the original and validation cohorts. In a later analysis, several top co-occurrence clusters were reported to appear linked to parvovirus B19, influenza, CMV and Epstein-Barr virus. CMV serostatus was the only immune exposure information available for the cohort. Linkage disequilibrium might explain the correlated functional status among segregating V segments, but an unknown experimental factor could not be excluded. Because some donors lacked HLA typing at each locus, the association tests relied only on the typed subset. When HLA alleles, especially DR and DQ, strongly co-occurred, TCR associations were difficult to assign to individual alleles. A further reported finding was that TCR beta sequences accurately predicted the HLA-A and HLA-B alleles for most subjects in the first cohort. In an earlier analysis of roughly 500 of the donors, most TCR beta V segments appeared in productive rearrangements about 90% or about 30% of the time, broadly matching IMGT annotations. A group of highly shared sequence variants was considered likely to be a technical artifact of the sequencing pipeline. A later genetic analysis associated a missense DCLRE1C variant with V-gene and J-gene trimming of TCR beta chains, and an independent cohort replicated the association. The authors suggested that the approach could potentially be extended to other disease states and immunological phenotypes. Roughly uniform sequencing depth across donors was assumed in presence/absence analyses, although this assumption may not hold. Because the 87-base-pair reads could not distinguish some IMGT-functional V segments, including TRBV6-2 and TRBV6-3, those segments were excluded. Because counts were too low, about 18 rarely observed V segments, including chromosome 9 orphons, were excluded from the earlier analysis of around 640 of the donors. In a later analysis, most CMV-associated TCR beta chains were found to appear HLA-restricted, with HLA associations seemingly driven largely by CMV exposure. In a later analysis, HLA-associated TCR beta chains were found to be more clonally expanded and to have lower generation probabilities than equally common non-associated chains. While some public TCRs were present in many individuals, most TCR sequences turned up only very rarely across donors. Three of the identified cytomegalovirus-associated TCR beta chains were confirmed in vitro to be specific for cytomegalovirus antigens. This cohort had only TCR beta chains sequenced, and the lack of alpha or paired-chain data limited which features could be detected. In a later analysis, some 18,000 TCR beta sequences were associated with specific HLA alleles at a false discovery rate of 0.05. A later analysis found that TCR association rates varied across HLA loci, with DRB1 alleles showing the most associated TCRs and HLA-C alleles the fewest. The study gave a list of some 150 TCR beta chains associated with cytomegalovirus.

Concerning this clone: Its antigen specificity is not known. No clone much larger than this one lies a single base away; base qualities are absent.

In this chain, TRBV28 is recombined with TRBJ2-1; no confident D gene assignment can be made. The sequenced material came from PBMCs. The clonotype comes from an older woman in good health and CMV-seronegative. The sequenced DNA: TGTGCCAGCACGCCGGTGGTCATACATGAGCAGTTCTTC. It is translated as CASTPVVIHEQFF.